Detailed here is one TCR beta chain. The protocol was immunoSEQ multiplex PCR, while the TCRdb copy is restricted to in-frame clones and leaves out a portion. The table has around 67,000 clones, about 86% seen once. This entry belongs to a study of blood T cell repertoires in COVID-19. Background on the study: The origin of the acute and convalescent COVID-19 samples was the United States, Italy and Spain.

The CDR3 runs 15 residues. Germline loops: CDR1 SQVTM, CDR2 ANQGSEA. Trimming took 5 bases from V and 6 from J; bases not matched to a gene: 13. The sample was peripheral blood. The receptor was derived from a man aged 45 to 65 with active COVID-19. This chain joins TRBV29-1 and TRBJ2-4, with 7 bases that match TRBD1. This chain's CDR3 is CSVTPPGTARNIQYF. The CDR3, as DNA: TGCAGCGTTACCCCTCCCGGGACAGCGAGAAACATTCAGTACTTC.